A selection of T cell receptor beta chains follows, all from one sample in a study of cytomegalovirus exposure and HLA in healthy donors. Generated by immunoSEQ multiplex PCR, the TCRdb table keeps only in-frame clones and is missing some. The sample shows 130,000 to 150,000 clones, about four fifths of them seen only once. Source material: PBMCs. These receptors were obtained from a female donor in good health and CMV-seronegative. Each CDR3 is given with its conserved first and last residue. D genes are given only for firm matches. Expanded clones are given a class, and other clones once, few, many or no size at all.

- 16 TRBJ2-7 TRBD2 TRBV5-8 TGTGCCAGCAGCTTTTTTAGCGGGACTGCCCCCTACGAGCAGTACTTC CASSFFSGTAPYEQYF
- 12 TRBJ2-1 - TRBV11-2 TGTGCCAGCAGCTTAGAGTGGAGTGAGCAGTTCTTC CASSLEWSEQFF
- 14 TRBJ1-2 TRBD1 TRBV27 TGTGCCAGCAGCCGGGACAGGGCTACCTATGGCTACACCTTC CASSRDRATYGYTF
- 16 TRBJ2-5 - TRBV28 TGTGCCAGCTCGGGAAGGGGGACAAGTCGACAAGAGACCCAGTACTTC CASSGRGTSRQETQYF
- 12 TRBJ1-4 - TRBV2 TGTGCCAGCAGCAGGGGAAGCGAAAAACTGTTTTTT CASSRGSEKLFF
- 15 TRBJ2-3 TRBD1 TRBV28 TGTGCCAGCCACCTTCAGGGGGTCTCTGCAGATACGCAGTATTTT CASHLQGVSADTQYF
few 14 TRBJ2-3 TRBD2 TRBV2 TGTGCCAGCAGGGAAAGCGGGAACGCAGATACGCAGTATTTT CASRESGNADTQYF
- 16 TRBJ2-1 - TRBV7-6 TGTGCCAGCAGCTTAGTTGGGGGGACGGAAAGCAATGAGCAGTTCTTC CASSLVGGTESNEQFF
- 13 TRBJ2-7 - TRBV27 TGTGCCAGCAGTTTGGGGGAGGTCTACGAGCAGTACTTC CASSLGEVYEQYF
- 16 TRBJ2-3 TRBD2 TRBV7-9 TGTGCCAGCAGCTTAGGGAGCGGGAGGAGCACAGATACGCAGTATTTT CASSLGSGRSTDTQYF
- 17 TRBJ2-3 - TRBV18 TGTGCCAGCTCACCACTACCCTCAGGGGAAAGCACAGATACGCAGTATTTT CASSPLPSGESTDTQYF
- 15 TRBJ2-7 - TRBV29-1 TGCAGCGTTGAGACGACGAAGAAGACTTTTGCCGAGCAGTACTTC CSVETTKKTFAEQYF
- 15 TRBJ2-7 TRBD2 TRBV23-1 TGCGCCAGCAGTCAAACTATAGCGGGAGGGTGCGAGCAGTACTTC CASSQTIAGGCEQYF
- 14 TRBJ2-7 - TRBV7-9 TGTGCCAGCAGCTTACCGGGACAAATCTACGAGCAGTACTTC CASSLPGQIYEQYF
- 14 TRBJ2-7 - TRBV5-1 TGCGCCAGCAGCTTGGGTCGGGGATCCTACGAGCAGTACTTC CASSLGRGSYEQYF
- 13 TRBJ1-5 - TRBV18 TGTGCCAGCTCGCTAGGGGGGGATCAGCCCCAGCATTTT CASSLGGDQPQHF
- 12 TRBJ2-5 TRBD1 TRBV30 TGTGCCTCGGGACAGGGACAAGAGACCCAGTACTTC CASGQGQETQYF
- 17 TRBJ1-1 TRBD1 TRBV11-2 TGTGCCAGCAGCTTAAGGGGTAGAGGGACAGGGAGCACTGAAGCTTTCTTT CASSLRGRGTGSTEAFF
- 13 TRBJ2-7 - TRBV5-1 TGCGCCAGCAGCTTGGTACGGGGGTACGAGCAGTACTTC CASSLVRGYEQYF
- 14 TRBJ1-2 TRBD1 TRBV5-1 TGCGCCAGCAGCCCAGGGGGGTCGACCTATGGCTACACCTTC CASSPGGSTYGYTF
- 15 TRBJ2-5 TRBD2 TRBV5-1 TGCGCCAGCAGCTTAACTAGCGGGAGGCAAGAGACCCAGTACTTC CASSLTSGRQETQYF
- 14 TRBJ2-2 TRBD2 TRBV2 TGTGCCAGCAAGCCGGGACTACCTACCGGGGAGCTGTTTTTT CASKPGLPTGELFF